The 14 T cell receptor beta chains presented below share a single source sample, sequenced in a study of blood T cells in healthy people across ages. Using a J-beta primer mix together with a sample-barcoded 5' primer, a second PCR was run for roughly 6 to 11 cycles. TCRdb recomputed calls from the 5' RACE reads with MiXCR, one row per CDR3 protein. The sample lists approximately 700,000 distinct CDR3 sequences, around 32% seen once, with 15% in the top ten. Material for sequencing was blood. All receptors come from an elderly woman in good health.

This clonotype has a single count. The CDR3 nucleotides read TGTGCCATCAGAGGGGACAGGGATAGAATAGATACGCAGTATTTT. Protein sequence: CAIRGDRDRIDTQYF. The chain recombines TRBV10-3 with TRBJ2-3, with 9 positions matching TRBD1. CDR1 is ENHRY, CDR2 SYGVKD, per germline. The CDR3 has 15 amino acids. V gave up 6 bases and J gave up 5 bases; unmatched junction bases: 9.

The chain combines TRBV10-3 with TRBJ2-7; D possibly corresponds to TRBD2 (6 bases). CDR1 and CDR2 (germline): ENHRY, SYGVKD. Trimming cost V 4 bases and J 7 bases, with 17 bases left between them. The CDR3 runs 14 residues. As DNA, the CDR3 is TGTGCCATCAGTGCCGACGGCGGGGCTAAGGAGCAGTACTTC. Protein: CAISADGGAKEQYF.

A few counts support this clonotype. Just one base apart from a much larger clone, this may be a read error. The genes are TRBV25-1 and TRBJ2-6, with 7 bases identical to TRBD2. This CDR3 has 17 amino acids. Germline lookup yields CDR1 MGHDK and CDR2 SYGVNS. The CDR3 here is CASSVGSGGSGANVRTF. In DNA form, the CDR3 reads TGTGCCAGCAGTGTGGGCTCGGGAGGCTCTGGGGCCAACGTCCGGACTTTC. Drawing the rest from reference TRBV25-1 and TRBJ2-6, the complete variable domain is EADIYQTPRYLVIGTGKKITLECSQTMGHDKMYWYQQDPGMELHLIHYSYGVNSTEKGDLSSESTVSRIRTEHFPLTLESARPSHTSQYLCASSVGSGGSGANVRTFGAGSRLTVL.

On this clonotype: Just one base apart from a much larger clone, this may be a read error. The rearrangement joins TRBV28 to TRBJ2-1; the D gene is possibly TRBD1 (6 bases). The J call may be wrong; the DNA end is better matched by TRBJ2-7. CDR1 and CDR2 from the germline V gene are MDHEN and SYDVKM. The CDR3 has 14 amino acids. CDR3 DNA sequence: TGTGCCAGCAGTATGGACAGCTCCTACAATGAGCAGTACTTC. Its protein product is CASSMDSSYNEQYF.

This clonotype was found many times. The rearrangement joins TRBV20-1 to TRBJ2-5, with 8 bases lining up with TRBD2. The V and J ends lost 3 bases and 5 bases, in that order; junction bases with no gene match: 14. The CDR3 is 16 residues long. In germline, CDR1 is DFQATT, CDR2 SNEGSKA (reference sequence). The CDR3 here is CSASLSLAGGGETQYF. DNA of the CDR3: TGCAGTGCTAGTCTCTCGCTAGCGGGTGGAGGGGAGACCCAGTACTTC.

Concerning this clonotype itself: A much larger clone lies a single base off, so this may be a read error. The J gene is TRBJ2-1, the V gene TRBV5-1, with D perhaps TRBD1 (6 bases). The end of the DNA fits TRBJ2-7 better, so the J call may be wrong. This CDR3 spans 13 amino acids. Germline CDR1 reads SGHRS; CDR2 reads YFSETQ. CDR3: CASSWDTYNEQYF. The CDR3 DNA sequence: TGCGCCAGCAGCTGGGACACATACAATGAGCAGTACTTC.

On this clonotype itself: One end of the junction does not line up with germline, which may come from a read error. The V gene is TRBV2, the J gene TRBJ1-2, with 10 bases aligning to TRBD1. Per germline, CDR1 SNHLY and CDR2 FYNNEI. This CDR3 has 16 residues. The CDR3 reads CGSSVLPGQGNYGYTF. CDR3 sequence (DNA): TGTGGCAGCAGTGTTCTTCCGGGACAGGGGAACTATGGCTACACCTTC. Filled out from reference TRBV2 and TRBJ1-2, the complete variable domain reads EPEVTQTPSHQVTQMGQEVILRCVPISNHLYFYWYRQILGQKVEFLVSFYNNEISEKSEIFDDQFSVERPDGSNFTLKIRSTKLEDSAMYFCGSSVLPGQGNYGYTFGSGTRLTVV.

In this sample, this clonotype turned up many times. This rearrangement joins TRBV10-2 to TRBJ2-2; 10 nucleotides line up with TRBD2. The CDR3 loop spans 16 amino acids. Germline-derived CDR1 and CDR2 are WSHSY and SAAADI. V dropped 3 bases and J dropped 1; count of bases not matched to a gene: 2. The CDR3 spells CASSEPSGGNTGELFF. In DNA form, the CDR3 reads TGCGCCAGCAGTGAACCTAGCGGGGGGAACACCGGGGAGCTGTTTTTT.

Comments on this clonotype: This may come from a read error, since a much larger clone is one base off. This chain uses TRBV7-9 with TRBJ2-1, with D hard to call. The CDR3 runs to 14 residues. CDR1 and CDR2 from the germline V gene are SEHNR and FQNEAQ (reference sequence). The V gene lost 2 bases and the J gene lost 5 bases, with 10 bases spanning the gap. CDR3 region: CASSLLLVHNEQFF. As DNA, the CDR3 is TGTGCCAGCAGCTTACTTTTGGTCCACAATGAGCAGTTCTTC.

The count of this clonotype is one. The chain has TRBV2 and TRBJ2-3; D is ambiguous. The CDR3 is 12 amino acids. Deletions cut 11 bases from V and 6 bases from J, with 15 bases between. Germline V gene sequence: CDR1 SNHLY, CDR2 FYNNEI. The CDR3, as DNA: TGTGCCGGCACCCCCTCCCGTGATACGCAGTATTTT. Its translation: CAGTPSRDTQYF.

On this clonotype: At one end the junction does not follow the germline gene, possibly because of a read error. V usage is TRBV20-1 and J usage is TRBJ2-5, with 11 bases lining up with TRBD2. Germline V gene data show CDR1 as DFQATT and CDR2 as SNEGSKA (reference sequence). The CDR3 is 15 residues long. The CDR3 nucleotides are TGCAGTACTAGAGATCCGACTAGCGGGGTAGGAGAGCAGTACTTC. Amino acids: CSTRDPTSGVGEQYF.

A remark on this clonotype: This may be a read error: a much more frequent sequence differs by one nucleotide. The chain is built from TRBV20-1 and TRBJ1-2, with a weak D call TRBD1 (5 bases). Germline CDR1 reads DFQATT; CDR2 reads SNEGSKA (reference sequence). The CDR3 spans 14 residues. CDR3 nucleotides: TGCAGTGCTAGAATCGGGGCGCCGTCCTATGGCCACACCTTC. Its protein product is CSARIGAPSYGHTF.

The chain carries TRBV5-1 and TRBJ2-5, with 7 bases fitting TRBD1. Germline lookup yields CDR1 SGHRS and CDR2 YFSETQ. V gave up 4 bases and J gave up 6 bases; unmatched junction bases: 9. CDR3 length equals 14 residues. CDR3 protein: CASSRNTGEKTQYF. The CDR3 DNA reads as TGCGCCAGCAGCCGGAACACAGGGGAGAAGACCCAGTACTTC.

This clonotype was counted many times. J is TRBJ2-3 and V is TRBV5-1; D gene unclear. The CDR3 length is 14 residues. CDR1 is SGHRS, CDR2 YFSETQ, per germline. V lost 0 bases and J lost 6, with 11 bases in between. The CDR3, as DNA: TGCGCCAGCAGCTTGGAAGGGATTGCGGATACGCAGTATTTT. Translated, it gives CASSLEGIADTQYF.